The next 11 T cell receptor beta chains were all read from a single sample in a study of cytomegalovirus exposure and HLA in healthy donors. Primers: 60 Vbeta forward and 13 Jbeta reverse. The data were produced by immunoSEQ multiplex PCR, yet TCRdb's version contains in-frame clones alone and is incomplete. The table shows 100,000 to 120,000 clones, with approximately 84% occurring only once. The material sequenced was PBMCs. Receptors originate from a male donor in good health and CMV-seronegative.

The J gene is TRBJ2-7, the V gene TRBV19; 14 positions agree with TRBD2. Trimming took 8 bases from V and 5 from J; bases not matched to a gene: 8. The germline V gene encodes CDR1 LNHDA and CDR2 SQIVND (reference sequence). This CDR3 comprises 15 residues. CDR3 sequence reads: CASGGTSGRVNEQYF. Here the CDR3 DNA reads TGTGCCAGTGGGGGGACTAGCGGGAGAGTCAACGAGCAGTACTTC.

The chain links TRBV27 to TRBJ2-2; TRBD2 might be the D (5 bases). V was clipped by 7 bases and J by 2 bases, with 20 bases between them. The CDR3 spans 17 residues. Germline CDR1 MNHEY, CDR2 SMNVEV (reference sequence). CDR3 amino acids: CASIRGLGHLNTGELFF. The CDR3 DNA follows: TGTGCCAGCATCCGGGGTCTCGGGCATCTTAACACCGGGGAGCTGTTTTTT.

V gene TRBV29-1 combines with J gene TRBJ1-3; D is perhaps TRBD1 (6 bases). Trimming took 2 bases from V and 0 from J, leaving 14 bases between them. Looked up from germline, CDR1 is SQVTM and CDR2 is ANQGSEA. This CDR3 is 16 amino acids long. This CDR3 is CSVESGVADSGNTIYF. The CDR3 DNA is TGCAGCGTTGAATCAGGGGTGGCCGACTCTGGAAACACCATATATTTT.

Worth noting for this clone: The junction does not match germline at one end; this may be a read error. The chain is built from TRBV27 and TRBJ1-5, with TRBD1 matching 8 bases. The CDR3 has 15 amino acids. Germline V gives CDR1 MNHEY, CDR2 SMNVEV (reference sequence). The CDR3 DNA follows: TGTGCCAGCAGCACTATGACAGGGGCTAATCAACCCCAGCATTTT. This codes for CASSTMTGANQPQHF.

This clone was seen only a few times. This chain joins TRBV19 and TRBJ1-1; D call uncertain. The V gene lost 2 bases and the J gene lost 0 bases, with 7 bases spanning the gap. The length of the CDR3 is 14 residues. Germline V lookup: CDR1 LNHDA, CDR2 SQIVND (reference sequence). The CDR3 sequence: CASSIPGLNTEAFF. DNA of the CDR3: TGTGCCAGTAGTATACCGGGGTTGAACACTGAAGCTTTCTTT.

This chain connects TRBV4-1 to TRBJ2-7, with TRBD1 identical over 8 bases. Per germline, CDR1 MGHRA and CDR2 YSYEKL. V trimming: 1 base; J trimming: 3 bases; junction bases outside the gene matches: 8. The CDR3 is 16 amino acids. The chain's CDR3 is CASSQGRTGNVYEQYF. The CDR3 coding sequence is TGCGCCAGCAGCCAAGGTAGGACAGGGAATGTCTACGAGCAGTACTTC.

J is TRBJ2-1 and V is TRBV7-3, with 11 bases aligning to TRBD2. This CDR3 comprises 16 residues. The junction had 8 bases not matched to a gene; V was cut back by 4 bases and J by 6 bases. CDR1 is SGHTA, CDR2 FQGTGA, per germline. The DNA for the CDR3 is TGTGCCAGCAGCTACGTTAGCGGGAGGGCCTCCAATGAGCAGTTCTTC. Protein sequence: CASSYVSGRASNEQFF.

This chain links TRBV5-1 with TRBJ2-5; a weak D match, TRBD2 (5 bases). This CDR3 contains 14 residues. V shed 4 bases and J shed 10 bases, with 20 bases lying between them. Germline values: CDR1 SGHRS, CDR2 YFSETQ. DNA of the CDR3: TGCGCCAGCAGCCCCGCCCCCCGGGGAGAGGTCCAGTACTTC. It yields the protein CASSPAPRGEVQYF.

The chain uses TRBV27 and TRBJ2-7; 7 nucleotides agree with TRBD1. There are 16 residues in the CDR3. CDR1 is MNHEY, CDR2 SMNVEV, per germline (reference sequence). With 6 bases clipped from V and 3 bases from J, the junction kept 14 bases outside the gene matches. The CDR3: CASSSSVGTVHYEQYF. CDR3 nucleotide sequence: TGTGCCAGCAGCAGTTCAGTAGGGACAGTTCACTACGAGCAGTACTTC.

The chain links TRBV27 to TRBJ1-4; 8 nucleotides line up with TRBD1. Germline V lookup: CDR1 MNHEY, CDR2 SMNVEV (reference sequence). Trimming removed 7 bases from V and 5 bases from J; junction bases left unmatched: 6. This CDR3 is built from 14 residues. Here the CDR3 reads CASKHRGANEKLFF. CDR3 in DNA: TGTGCCAGCAAGCACAGGGGGGCAAATGAAAAACTGTTTTTT.

The rearrangement links TRBV7-8 to TRBJ2-5, with D maybe TRBD1 (5 bases). This CDR3 is built from 12 residues. Germline CDR1 reads SGHVS; CDR2 reads FQNEAQ. V gave up 5 bases and J gave up 5 bases, with 9 bases separating them. The CDR3 DNA reads as TGTGCCAGCAGCCAAGGGGCCGAGACCCAGTACTTC. Its translation is CASSQGAETQYF.